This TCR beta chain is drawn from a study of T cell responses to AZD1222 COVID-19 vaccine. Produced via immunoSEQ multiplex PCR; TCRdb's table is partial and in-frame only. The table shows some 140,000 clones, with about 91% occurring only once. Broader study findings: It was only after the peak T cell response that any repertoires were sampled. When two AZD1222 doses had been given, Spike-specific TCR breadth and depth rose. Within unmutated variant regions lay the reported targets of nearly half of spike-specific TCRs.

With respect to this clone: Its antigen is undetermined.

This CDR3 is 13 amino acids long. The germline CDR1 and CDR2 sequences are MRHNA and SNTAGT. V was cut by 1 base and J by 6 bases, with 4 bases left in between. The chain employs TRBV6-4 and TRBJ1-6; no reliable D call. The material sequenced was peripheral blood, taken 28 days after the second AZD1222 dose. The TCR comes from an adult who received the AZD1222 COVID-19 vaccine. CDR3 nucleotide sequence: TGTGCCAGCAGTGACTACCCTAATTCACCCCTCCACTTT. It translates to CASSDYPNSPLHF.